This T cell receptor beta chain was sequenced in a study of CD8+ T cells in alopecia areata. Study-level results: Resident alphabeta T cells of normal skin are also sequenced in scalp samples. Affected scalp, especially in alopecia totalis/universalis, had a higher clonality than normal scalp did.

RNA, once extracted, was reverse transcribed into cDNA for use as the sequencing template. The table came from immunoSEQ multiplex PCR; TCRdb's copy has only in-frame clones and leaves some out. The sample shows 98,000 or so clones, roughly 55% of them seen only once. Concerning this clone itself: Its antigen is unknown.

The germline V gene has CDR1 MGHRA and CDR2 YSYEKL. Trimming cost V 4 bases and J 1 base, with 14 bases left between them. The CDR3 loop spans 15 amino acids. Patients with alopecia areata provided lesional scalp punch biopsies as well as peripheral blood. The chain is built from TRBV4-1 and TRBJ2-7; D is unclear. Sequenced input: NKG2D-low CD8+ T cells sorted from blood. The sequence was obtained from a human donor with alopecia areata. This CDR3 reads CASSPYKDTSYEQYF. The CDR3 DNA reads TGCGCCAGCAGCCCCTATAAAGACACGTCCTACGAGCAGTACTTC.